This TCR beta chain was identified during a study of T cell responses to AZD1222 COVID-19 vaccine. V lost 4 bases and J 2 bases, leaving 14 bases between the germline ends. Germline V CDR1 and CDR2: SGHRS, YFSETQ. The CDR3 runs 15 residues. Study conclusions and caveats: Mostly white British, mostly female donors; authors suggested clonal diversity may be underestimated. Spike-specific TCRs gained breadth and depth after people received two AZD1222 doses. The study identified only a handful of AZD1222 recipients as seropositive at baseline. The reported proportion of spike-specific TCRs targeting unmutated variant regions was nearly half.

Using immunoSEQ multiplex PCR, the repertoire was profiled, and TCRdb retains in-frame clones only, with some absent. Of some 54,000 clones listed, 89% are singletons. This clone was observed a single time. What it recognizes is unknown. This clonotype was obtained from an adult in good health. V usage is TRBV5-1 and J usage is TRBJ2-3; D perhaps matches TRBD1 (6 bases). The material sequenced was peripheral blood, taken on day 0 of AZD1222 vaccination. The CDR3 loop reads CASSPWTADTDTQYF. CDR3 nucleotides: TGCGCCAGCAGCCCATGGACAGCGGACACAGATACGCAGTATTTT.